These 17 T cell receptor beta chains were all obtained from the same sample, sequenced in a study of cytomegalovirus exposure and HLA in healthy donors. The PCR was carried out with 60 Vbeta primers and 13 Jbeta primers. Sequencing used immunoSEQ multiplex PCR; TCRdb keeps in-frame clones, though not all of them. The sample lists approximately 170,000 clones, around three quarters seen once, with approximately 1.5% in the top ten. The sequencing sample was made of PBMCs. These receptors came from a young woman in good health and CMV-seronegative.

This clone came up once. V and J are TRBV28 and TRBJ1-6, with TRBD1 matching 7 bases. Unmatched junction bases numbered 6, after V lost 5 bases and J lost 5 bases. The CDR3 spans 15 residues. Germline V gene data show CDR1 as MDHEN and CDR2 as SYDVKM. This CDR3 reads CASSQIDRDNSPLHF. In nucleotides, the CDR3 is TGTGCCAGCAGTCAGATCGACAGGGATAATTCACCCCTCCACTTT.

V is TRBV10-3 and J is TRBJ2-3, with 12 positions matching TRBD2. V lost 0 bases to trimming and J lost 6 bases; unmatched junction nucleotides: 4. Looked up from germline, CDR1 is ENHRY and CDR2 is SYGVKD. CDR3 size: 16 residues. DNA for the CDR3: TGTGCCATCAGTGAGTCGTGGACTAGCGGGGCGGATACGCAGTATTTT. It is translated as CAISESWTSGADTQYF.

The genes are TRBV6-4 and TRBJ1-1; no reliable D call. Germline CDR1 and CDR2: MRHNA and SNTAGT. The CDR3 contains 13 residues. V was pared by 3 bases and J by 5 bases, with 10 bases between. The CDR3 loop reads CASSEEGWTEAFF. CDR3 DNA sequence: TGTGCCAGCAGTGAAGAGGGTTGGACTGAAGCTTTCTTT.

This clone was counted once. The chain carries TRBV2 and TRBJ2-7; 9 bases agree with TRBD2. The CDR3 runs to 15 residues. CDR1 SNHLY and CDR2 FYNNEI come from the germline V gene. V lost 6 bases and J lost 1; bases outside the gene matches: 7. CDR3 in DNA: TGTGCCAGCAGGCCCCCCAGCGGGGGGTCCTACGAGCAGTACTTC. Protein sequence: CASRPPSGGSYEQYF.

The gene calls are TRBV11-2 and TRBJ1-1; no firm D call. The CDR3 is 16 residues long. Deletions cut 1 base from V and 3 bases from J, with 15 bases between. Germline values: CDR1 SGHAT, CDR2 FQNNGV. CDR3 nucleotides: TGTGCCAGCAGCTTAGGGCGGCCCCCTCGGGACACTGAAGCTTTCTTT. Its protein product is CASSLGRPPRDTEAFF.

V is TRBV9 and J is TRBJ2-3; 9 bases fit TRBD2. CDR3 length: 16 residues. Germline lookup yields CDR1 SGDLS and CDR2 YYNGEE. With V trimmed by 0 bases and J by 0 bases, 2 bases remained unmatched. The CDR3 DNA reads TGTGCCAGCAGCGTAGGGACTAGCGATAGCACAGATACGCAGTATTTT. Protein product: CASSVGTSDSTDTQYF. The whole variable domain, remainder taken from reference TRBV9 and TRBJ2-3, is DSGVTQTPKHLITATGQRVTLRCSPRSGDLSVYWYQQSLDQGLQFLIQYYNGEERAKGNILERFSAQQFPDLHSELNLSSLELGDSALYFCASSVGTSDSTDTQYFGPGTRLTVL.

The V call is TRBV30, the J call TRBJ1-4, with D perhaps TRBD1 (6 bases). The germline gives CDR1 GTSNPN, CDR2 SVGIG (reference sequence). This CDR3 is 13 amino acids long. V lost 3 bases to trimming and J lost 4 bases, with 9 bases between them. The CDR3 nucleotides are TGTGCCTGGAGCAGACAGGATAATGAAAAACTGTTTTTT. Encoded protein: CAWSRQDNEKLFF.

V and J are TRBV7-9 and TRBJ1-2, with a possible D match to TRBD1 (6 bases). Germline V CDR1 and CDR2: SEHNR, FQNEAQ (reference sequence). This CDR3 region has 18 residues. Trimming took off 4 bases at V and 3 bases at J, with 24 bases between the two ends. CDR3 sequence (DNA): TGTGCCAGCAGCTCTTTGCGTGGGGGCGAAGATTTATACTATGGCTACACCTTC. Residues: CASSSLRGGEDLYYGYTF.

The rearrangement uses TRBV27 and TRBJ2-7, with 7 bases lining up with TRBD1. The V segment lost 4 bases and the J segment 7 bases; nucleotides outside the gene matches: 7. The CDR3 contains 13 residues. Germline CDR1 MNHEY, CDR2 SMNVEV (reference sequence). The CDR3 DNA reads as TGTGCCAGCAGTTCCACCACAGGGGAAGAGCAGTACTTC. It encodes CASSSTTGEEQYF.

The chain joins TRBV27 to TRBJ1-5, with TRBD1 matching 8 bases. Trimming cost V 11 bases and J 6 bases; bases outside gene matches: 6. The CDR3 loop spans 12 amino acids. CDR1 and CDR2 (germline): MNHEY, SMNVEV (reference sequence). CDR3: CAGQGFSQPQHF. CDR3 in DNA: TGTGCCGGACAGGGTTTTAGTCAGCCCCAGCATTTT.

This clone was seen a few times. The V and J genes are TRBV7-3 and TRBJ2-1; the D gene is possibly TRBD2 (5 bases). The CDR3 extends over 13 amino acids. Trimming took 5 bases from V and 8 from J, leaving 13 bases between them. Germline V gene sequence: CDR1 SGHTA, CDR2 FQGTGA. CDR3 residues: CASSPSSIHEQFF. In nucleotides, the CDR3 is TGTGCCAGCAGCCCGTCTAGCATCCATGAGCAGTTCTTC. The complete variable domain, with remaining parts taken from reference TRBV7-3 and TRBJ2-1, reads GAGVSQTPSNKVTEKGKYVELRCDPISGHTALYWYRQSLGQGPEFLIYFQGTGAADDSGLPNDRFFAVRPEGSVSTLKIQRTERGDSAVYLCASSPSSIHEQFFGPGTRLTVL.

This chain joins TRBV7-8 and TRBJ1-1; the D is unclear. In germline, CDR1 is SGHVS, CDR2 FQNEAQ. Trimming pared 3 bases from V and 5 bases from J, leaving 19 bases between. The CDR3 contains 16 residues. CDR3 DNA: TGTGCCAGCAGCTTTGATGAGGAGGGAGGTTGGACTGAAGCTTTCTTT. It codes for CASSFDEEGGWTEAFF.

A remark on this clone: At one end, the junction sequence differs from germline, possibly due to a read error. V gene TRBV7-9 combines with J gene TRBJ1-2, with 8 bases lining up with TRBD1. The CDR3 extends over 14 amino acids. The germline V gene encodes CDR1 SEHNR and CDR2 FQNEAQ (reference sequence). The CDR3 loop reads CSSSLTGEVGGYTF. The CDR3 coding sequence is TGTTCCAGCAGCTTGACAGGGGAAGTCGGTGGCTACACCTTC.

The V gene is TRBV11-2, the J gene TRBJ1-2; 8 nucleotides match TRBD1. In germline, CDR1 is SGHAT, CDR2 FQNNGV. The CDR3 extends over 15 amino acids. V was pared by 4 bases and J by 6 bases, with 10 bases of the junction left unmatched. The DNA for the CDR3 is TGTGCCAGCAGCTACGCACCGGGACAGGAGAATGGCTACACCTTC. It encodes CASSYAPGQENGYTF. Filled out from reference TRBV11-2 and TRBJ1-2, the complete variable domain reads EAGVAQSPRYKIIEKRQSVAFWCNPISGHATLYWYQQILGQGPKLLIQFQNNGVVDDSQLPKDRFSAERLKGVDSTLKIQPAKLEDSAVYLCASSYAPGQENGYTFGSGTRLTVV.

The chain couples TRBV28 to TRBJ2-5; 8 bases match TRBD2. The CDR3 totals 15 residues. J lost 4 bases, V lost 2 bases, and 6 bases had no gene match. Germline lookup yields CDR1 MDHEN and CDR2 SYDVKM. The CDR3 coding sequence is TGTGCCAGCAGTTTAGAAGCGGGAGATAGAGAGACCCAGTACTTC. The encoded protein is CASSLEAGDRETQYF.

The chain joins TRBV5-4 to TRBJ1-2; 9 bases agree with TRBD1. Germline V gene sequence: CDR1 SGHNT, CDR2 YYREEE (reference sequence). The CDR3 is 15 amino acids. Unmatched junction bases numbered 8, after V lost 1 base and J lost 7 bases. The CDR3 protein is CASSLPRGTGFGYTF. In DNA form, the CDR3 reads TGTGCCAGCAGCTTGCCCCGGGGGACAGGGTTTGGCTACACCTTC.

The chain employs TRBV21-1 and TRBJ1-2; the table's D call TRBD1 went unverified against the DNA. TRBV21-1 is flagged as a pseudogene. This CDR3 comprises 14 residues. The CDR3 nucleotides read TGTGCCAGCAGCAAAGGTGCAGGGGGCTATGGCTACACCTTC. Translating it yields CASSKGAGGYGYTF.